This T cell receptor beta chain was observed in a study of blood T cell repertoires in COVID-19. Overall study: From the United States, Italy and Spain came samples of acute and convalescent COVID-19.

Original analysis: Using reference gene primer amplification, nucleated cell counts were estimated. Some clones are missing from TCRdb's copy, which holds only in-frame ones; the method was immunoSEQ multiplex PCR. The DNA was the basis for D and trimming; V, J and clone size are from that table. The sample consists of hundreds of thousands of clones, about 88% of them appearing once. CDR1 and CDR2 from the germline V gene are SGHDN and FVKESK. The CDR3 covers 15 residues. Germline trimming cut 2 bases from V and 5 bases from J; bases unmatched to any gene: 3. This receptor was identified in a woman in her forties who had recovered from COVID-19. The chain employs TRBV14 and TRBJ1-6, with TRBD1 matching 7 bases. The material sequenced was peripheral blood. The CDR3 reads CASSQLDRHNSPLHF. The CDR3 coding sequence is TGTGCCAGCAGCCAATTGGACAGGCATAATTCACCCCTCCACTTT. The whole variable domain, remainder taken from reference TRBV14 and TRBJ1-6, is EAGVTQFPSHSVIEKGQTVTLRCDPISGHDNLYWYRRVMGKEIKFLLHFVKESKQDESGMPNNRFLAERTGGTYSTLKVQPAELEDSGVYFCASSQLDRHNSPLHFGNGTRLTVT.